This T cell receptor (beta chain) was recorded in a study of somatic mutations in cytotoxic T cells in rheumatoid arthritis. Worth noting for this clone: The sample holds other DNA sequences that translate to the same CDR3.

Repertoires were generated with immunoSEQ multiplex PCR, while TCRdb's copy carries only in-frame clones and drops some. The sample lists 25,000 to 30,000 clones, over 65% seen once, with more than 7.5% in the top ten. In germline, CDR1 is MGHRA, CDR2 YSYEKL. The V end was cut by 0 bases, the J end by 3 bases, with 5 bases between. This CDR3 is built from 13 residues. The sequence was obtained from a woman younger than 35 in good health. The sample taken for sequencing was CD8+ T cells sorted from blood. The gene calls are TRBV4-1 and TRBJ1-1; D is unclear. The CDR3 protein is CASSQDRDTEAFF. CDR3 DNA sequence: TGCGCCAGCAGCCAAGATCGCGACACTGAAGCTTTCTTT.